A selection of T cell receptor beta chains follows, all from one sample in a study of blood T cell repertoires in COVID-19. Assay used: immunoSEQ multiplex PCR; TCRdb lists only in-frame clones, some missing. The sample holds a few hundred thousand clones; around nine tenths are singletons and the top ten take roughly a sixth. Sample: peripheral blood. These receptors all come from a man aged 45-65 years with COVID-19, enrolled during active disease. The CDR3 runs from the conserved cysteine through the conserved F or W. The D gene is left open where the match is weak. Size is omitted from some rows. Given values are once, few, many or a class for expanded clones.

>NA|NA|TRBV7-9|TRBJ2-1
CASSLTGISYNEQFF
TGTGCCAGCAGCCTTACAGGGATCTCCTACAATGAGCAGTTCTTC
>NA|NA|TRBV11-2|TRBJ2-2
CASSLVGSFGELFF
TGTGCCAGCAGCTTAGTCGGGTCGTTCGGGGAGCTGTTTTTT
>NA|TRBD2|TRBV30|TRBJ2-7
CAWSVTSGAYEQYF
TGTGCCTGGAGTGTAACTAGCGGGGCCTACGAGCAGTACTTC
>once|NA|TRBV6-6|TRBJ2-3
CASSKRTGDTQYF
TGTGCCAGCAGTAAGCGGACGGGCGATACGCAGTATTTT
>NA|TRBD1|TRBV10-2|TRBJ1-2
CASGGQGTNYGYTF
TGCGCCAGCGGGGGACAGGGTACTAACTATGGCTACACCTTC
>NA|TRBD2|TRBV7-3|TRBJ2-3
CASSRGLASDTQYF
TGTGCCAGCAGTAGAGGACTAGCTTCAGATACGCAGTATTTT
>few|TRBD1|TRBV2|TRBJ2-2
CASRPDRGMNTGELFF
TGTGCCAGCAGGCCGGACAGGGGGATGAACACCGGGGAGCTGTTTTTT
>NA|TRBD1|TRBV19|TRBJ2-1
CASNPGTGSYNEQFF
TGTGCCAGTAACCCCGGGACAGGCTCCTACAATGAGCAGTTCTTC
>once|NA|TRBV7-9|TRBJ2-7
CASSLVSGGSEQYF
TGTGCCAGCAGCTTAGTTTCAGGGGGGAGCGAGCAGTACTTC
>few|NA|TRBV7-2|TRBJ2-1
CASSLYRESYNEQFF
TGTGCCAGCAGCTTGTACAGGGAGTCCTACAATGAGCAGTTCTTC
>NA|NA|TRBV24-1|TRBJ1-2
CATWDSETF
TGTGCCACCTGGGACTCTGAAACCTTC
>NA|TRBD2|TRBV7-2|TRBJ2-7
CASSLEPTSGGPYEQYF
TGTGCCAGCAGCTTAGAACCGACTAGCGGGGGTCCCTACGAGCAGTACTTC
>NA|TRBD1|TRBV7-2|TRBJ2-7
CASSFDRAEYEQYF
TGTGCCAGCAGCTTCGACAGGGCAGAGTACGAGCAGTACTTC
>NA|TRBD1|TRBV12-3/TRBV12-4|TRBJ1-6
CASKRGRNSPLHF
TGTGCCAGCAAGAGGGGGCGAAATTCACCCCTCCACTTT
>NA|TRBD1|TRBV4-1|TRBJ1-2
CASSQRFPLPGQGFTGYTF
TGCGCCAGCAGCCAACGCTTTCCCTTACCGGGACAGGGATTTACTGGCTACACCTTC
>NA|TRBD2|TRBV6-5|TRBJ2-5
CASSYFRGSGGETQYF
TGTGCCAGCAGTTACTTCCGGGGTAGCGGGGGAGAGACCCAGTACTTC
>NA|NA|TRBV4-3|TRBJ1-5
CASSQDLGAGIGQPQHF
TGCGCCAGCAGCCAAGATTTGGGGGCGGGCATAGGTCAGCCCCAGCATTTT
>NA|NA|TRBV10-2|TRBJ1-1
CASREAGMNTEAFF
TGCGCCAGCAGGGAGGCCGGGATGAACACTGAAGCTTTCTTT
>NA|TRBD2|TRBV7-3|TRBJ2-1
CASSLRERLGGEQFF
TGTGCCAGCAGCTTGCGGGAGAGGTTGGGAGGGGAGCAGTTCTTC
>NA|TRBD2|TRBV7-9|TRBJ2-7
CASSPSGDSYEQYF
TGTGCCAGCAGCCCTAGCGGGGACTCCTACGAGCAGTACTTC
>NA|TRBD1|TRBV19|TRBJ1-2
CASNPGTGEYYGYTF
TGTGCCAGTAACCCCGGGACAGGAGAATACTATGGCTACACCTTC
>NA|NA|TRBV6-5|TRBJ2-7
CASSGWSSGEQYF
TGTGCCAGCAGCGGGTGGTCCTCCGGCGAGCAGTACTTC
>NA|NA|TRBV7-3|TRBJ2-2
CASGSSANTGELFF
TGTGCCAGCGGAAGCAGCGCGAACACCGGGGAGCTGTTTTTT
>NA|TRBD1|TRBV7-9|TRBJ1-2
CASSPGTGRYGYTF
TGTGCCAGCAGCCCGGGGACAGGGCGCTATGGCTACACCTTC
>NA|NA|TRBV28|TRBJ1-5
CASNTDSYNQPQHF
TGTGCCAGCAACACCGACAGCTACAATCAGCCCCAGCATTTT
>NA|TRBD1|TRBV2|TRBJ2-2
CASSRQGVELFF
TGTGCCAGCAGCCGACAGGGAGTGGAGCTGTTTTTT
>few|NA|TRBV19|TRBJ2-3
CASSTVRGDTQYF
TGTGCCAGTAGTACCGTTCGGGGAGATACGCAGTATTTT
>NA|TRBD1|TRBV7-2|TRBJ1-5
CASSSGTGNQPQHF
TGTGCCAGCAGCTCCGGGACAGGGAATCAGCCCCAGCATTTT
>NA|NA|TRBV28|TRBJ1-2
CASSSSYGYTF
TGTGCCAGCAGTTCCAGCTATGGCTACACCTTC
>few|TRBD1|TRBV10-2|TRBJ1-2
CASSDGFGTGSGGYTF
TGCGCCAGCAGTGACGGTTTTGGGACAGGGTCGGGTGGCTACACCTTC
>NA|NA|TRBV15|TRBJ2-7
CATSRDSLGEQYF
TGTGCCACCAGCAGGGACAGCCTGGGCGAGCAGTACTTC
>NA|TRBD1|TRBV18|TRBJ1-5
CASSLPGTGNQPQHF
TGTGCCAGCTCACTCCCAGGGACAGGGAATCAGCCCCAGCATTTT
>NA|TRBD2|TRBV7-2|TRBJ2-1
CASSRTSALDEQFF
TGTGCCAGCAGCCGGACTAGTGCTCTGGATGAGCAGTTCTTC
>NA|NA|TRBV30|TRBJ1-4
CAWKGRGGSNEKLFF
TGTGCCTGGAAGGGCAGGGGTGGATCTAATGAAAAACTGTTTTTT
>few|TRBD1|TRBV19|TRBJ2-7
CASSPGGRNSYEQYF
TGTGCCAGTAGCCCAGGGGGACGTAACTCCTACGAGCAGTACTTC
>NA|NA|TRBV5-5|TRBJ1-1
CASSLNRALNTEAFF
TGTGCCAGCAGCTTGAACAGGGCTTTGAACACTGAAGCTTTCTTT
>once|NA|TRBV7-4|TRBJ2-3
CASSVGGIRQGRNTDTQYF
TGTGCCAGCAGCGTTGGGGGCATTCGGCAGGGACGCAACACAGATACGCAGTATTTT
>NA|TRBD2|TRBV24-1|TRBJ2-3
CATGSGAGGPGTQYF
TGTGCCACCGGGAGTGGAGCGGGAGGACCTGGTACGCAGTATTTT
>NA|TRBD1|TRBV10-3|TRBJ2-7
CAISESGTGGNYEQYF
TGTGCCATCAGTGAGTCGGGGACAGGGGGTAACTACGAGCAGTACTTC
>NA|TRBD2|TRBV28|TRBJ2-4
CASSLASGSIQYF
TGTGCCAGCAGTTTGGCTAGCGGCTCCATTCAGTACTTC
>NA|TRBD1|TRBV3-1/TRBV3-2|TRBJ1-2
CASSRETGTGGYGYTF
TGTGCCAGCAGCCGTGAGACCGGGACAGGGGGCTATGGCTACACCTTC